This entry lists 2 T cell receptor beta chains sequenced from one sample in a study of blood T cells in healthy people across ages. The use of a sample-barcoded 5' primer and a J-beta primer mix characterized a second PCR of roughly 6 to 11 cycles. A single record per CDR3 protein comes from TCRdb applying MiXCR to the 5' RACE reads. The repertoire consists of hundreds of thousands of distinct CDR3 sequences, with roughly 20% occurring once and the leading ten covering roughly 3.6%. Sequencing used blood. These receptors all stem from a man aged 70 or older in good health.

Note on this clonotype: A much larger clone differs from this one at a single base, so this may be a read error. The gene calls are TRBV12-3 or TRBV12-4 and TRBJ2-7; TRBD1 matches at 8 bases. Trimming removed 5 bases from V and 7 bases from J; junction bases left unmatched: 7. CDR3 length equals 13 residues. This CDR3 reads CASSPQGVREQYF. CDR3 sequence (DNA): TGTGCCAGCAGTCCACAGGGGGTGAGGGAGCAGTACTTC.

The rearrangement joins TRBV5-6 to TRBJ1-2, with D possibly being TRBD1 (5 bases). The length of the CDR3 is 15 residues. CDR1 is SGHDT and CDR2 is YYEEEE in the germline V gene. V was clipped by 4 bases and J by 1 base, with 14 bases between them. The CDR3: CASSETWGSNYGYTF. The CDR3 DNA reads as TGTGCCAGCAGCGAGACCTGGGGCAGTAACTATGGCTACACCTTC.